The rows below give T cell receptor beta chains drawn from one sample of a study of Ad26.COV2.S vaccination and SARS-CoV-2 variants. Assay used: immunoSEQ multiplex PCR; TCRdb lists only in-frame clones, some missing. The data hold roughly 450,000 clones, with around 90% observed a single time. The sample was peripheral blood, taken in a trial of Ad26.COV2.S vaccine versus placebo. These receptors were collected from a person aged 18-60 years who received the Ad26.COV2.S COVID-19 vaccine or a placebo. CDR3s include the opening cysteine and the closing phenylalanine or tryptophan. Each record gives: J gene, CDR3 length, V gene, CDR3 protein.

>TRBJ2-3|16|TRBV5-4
CASSWGLAGGEDTQYF
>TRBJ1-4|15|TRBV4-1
CASSQRPGQAEKLFF
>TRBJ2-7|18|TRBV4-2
CASSQDLWTSGSSYEQYF
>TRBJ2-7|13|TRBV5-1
CASSLTISYEQYF
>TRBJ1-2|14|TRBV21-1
CASSKVNGPYGYTF
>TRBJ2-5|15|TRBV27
CASSLGTGPQETQYF
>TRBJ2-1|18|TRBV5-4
CASSLGTSGRGSYNEQFF
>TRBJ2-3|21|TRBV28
CASSPPRAGGLAGDGTDTQYF
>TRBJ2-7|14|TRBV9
CASSVGSGTYEQYF
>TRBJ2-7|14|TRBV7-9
CASSSWDRVAEQYF
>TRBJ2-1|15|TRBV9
CASSVAGQGYNEQFF
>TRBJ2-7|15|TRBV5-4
CASSLEVGSPYEQYF
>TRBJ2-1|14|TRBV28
CASSWSAQDNEQFF
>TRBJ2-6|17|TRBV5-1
CASSLTGWGLGANVLTF
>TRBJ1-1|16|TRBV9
CASSVGLLGVNTEAFF
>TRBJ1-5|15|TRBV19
CASRDRGYSNQPQHF
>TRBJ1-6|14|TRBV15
CATYQGAGNSPLHF
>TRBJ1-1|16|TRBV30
CAWRGQGSLSDTEAFF
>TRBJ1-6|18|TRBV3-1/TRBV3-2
CASSLPGQGGRHNSPLHF
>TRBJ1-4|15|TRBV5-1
CASSLGDRGREKLFF
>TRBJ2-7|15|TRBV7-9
CASSSGTGGSYEQYF
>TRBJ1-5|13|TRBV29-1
CSVSLGGHQPQHF
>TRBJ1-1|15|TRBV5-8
CASSLDRDRTVEAFF
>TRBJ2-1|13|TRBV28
CASCGRLRNEQFF
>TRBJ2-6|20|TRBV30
CAWSVGEETTGNSGANVLTF
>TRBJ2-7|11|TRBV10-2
CASGDTYEQYF
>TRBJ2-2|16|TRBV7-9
CASSSWGQGGTGELFF
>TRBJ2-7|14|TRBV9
CASSVSTVPYEQYF
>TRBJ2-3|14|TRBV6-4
CASSGTSGADTQYF
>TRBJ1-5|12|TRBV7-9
CASSLGPGPQHF
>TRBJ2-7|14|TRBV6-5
CASRLSAGAYEQYF
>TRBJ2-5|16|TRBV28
CASSLGDGRVKETQYF
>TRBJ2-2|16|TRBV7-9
CASTPRGLAGAGELFF
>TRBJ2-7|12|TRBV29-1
CSAGGQDNEQYF
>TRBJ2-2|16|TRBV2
CASSGEGPPNTGELFF
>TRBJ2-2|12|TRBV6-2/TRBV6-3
CASSYPTGELFF
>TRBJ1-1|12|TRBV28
CASTAGSTEAFF
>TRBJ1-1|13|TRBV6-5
CASSHRVGTEAFF
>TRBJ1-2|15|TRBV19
CASSIGTGWDYGYTF
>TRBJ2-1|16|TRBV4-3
CASSPRVAGALGEQFF
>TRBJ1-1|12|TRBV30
CAWSVRRGGAFF
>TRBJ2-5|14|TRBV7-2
CASRLGLAWETQYF
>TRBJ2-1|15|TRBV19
CASRPQGTVFNEQFF
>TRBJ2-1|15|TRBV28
CASSLAGQGGGEQFF
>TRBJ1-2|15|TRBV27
CASSLSLDRAYGYTF
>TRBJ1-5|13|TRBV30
CAWSGGDNQPQHF
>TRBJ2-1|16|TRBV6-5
CASSYFRTSVGNEQFF
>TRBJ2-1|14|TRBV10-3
CAISGLAKDNEQFF
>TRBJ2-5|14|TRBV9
CASSIGLAEETQYF